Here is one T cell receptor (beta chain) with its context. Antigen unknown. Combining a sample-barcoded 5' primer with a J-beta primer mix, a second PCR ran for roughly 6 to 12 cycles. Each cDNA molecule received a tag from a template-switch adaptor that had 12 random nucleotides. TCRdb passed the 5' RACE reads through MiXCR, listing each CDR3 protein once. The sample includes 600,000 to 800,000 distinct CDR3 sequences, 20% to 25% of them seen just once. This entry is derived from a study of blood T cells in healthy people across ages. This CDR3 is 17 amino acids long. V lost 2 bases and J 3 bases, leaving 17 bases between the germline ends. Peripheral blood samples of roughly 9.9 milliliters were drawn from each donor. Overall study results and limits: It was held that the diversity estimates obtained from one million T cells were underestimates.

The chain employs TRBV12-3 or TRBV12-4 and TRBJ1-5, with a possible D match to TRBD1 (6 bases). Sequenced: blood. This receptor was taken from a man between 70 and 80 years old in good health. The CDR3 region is CASSLIYLTGTNQPQHF. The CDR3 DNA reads TGTGCCAGCAGTTTAATTTACTTAACAGGGACCAATCAGCCCCAGCATTTT.